This is a list of T cell receptor beta chains from one sample in a study of blood T cell repertoires in COVID-19. Sequencing was performed with immunoSEQ multiplex PCR; in TCRdb, only in-frame clones are kept and a portion is missing. Of more than 85,000 clones in the sample, around 83% were seen once. The sequenced sample consisted of peripheral blood. The receptor source for this set is a woman of 80 years or more with active or convalescent COVID-19. Each CDR3 is given with its conserved first and last residue. Each record gives: CDR3 DNA, CDR3 protein, clone size, J gene, D gene, V gene. A D gene is named only where the DNA matches it firmly. Clone size is shown for a subset of rows, as once, few, many or a class of expanded clone.

cdr3_nt: TGTGCCAGCTCACAGACTAGCGGGAGGGCCTATGAGCAGTTCTTC
cdr3_aa: CASSQTSGRAYEQFF
clone_size: NA
j_call: TRBJ2-1
d_call: TRBD2
v_call: TRBV18

cdr3_nt: TGTGCCAGCAGCCAAATTCGTCCAAAATGGACTAGCGAGGCCGGGGAGCTGTTTTTT
cdr3_aa: CASSQIRPKWTSEAGELFF
clone_size: NA
j_call: TRBJ2-2
d_call: TRBD2
v_call: TRBV14

cdr3_nt: TGTGCCAGCAGTGGGGGGCGAGAGGGTCAGTTTTTT
cdr3_aa: CASSGGREGQFF
clone_size: NA
j_call: TRBJ1-4
d_call: NA
v_call: TRBV2

cdr3_nt: TGCGCCAGCAGCCAGGGCCGACAGGGCTCCTACGAGCAGTACTTC
cdr3_aa: CASSQGRQGSYEQYF
clone_size: NA
j_call: TRBJ2-7
d_call: TRBD1
v_call: TRBV5-1

cdr3_nt: TGCAGCGTTGCCCAGGACACCGAATCGGCGCCCCAGCATTTT
cdr3_aa: CSVAQDTESAPQHF
clone_size: once
j_call: TRBJ1-5
d_call: NA
v_call: TRBV29-1

cdr3_nt: TGTGCCAGCAGCCAAGGACTAGCGGGATTAACTGAGCAGTTCTTC
cdr3_aa: CASSQGLAGLTEQFF
clone_size: NA
j_call: TRBJ2-1
d_call: TRBD2
v_call: TRBV14

cdr3_nt: TGTGCCAGCGAGGGCTCCTACAATGAGCAGTTCTTC
cdr3_aa: CASEGSYNEQFF
clone_size: NA
j_call: TRBJ2-1
d_call: NA
v_call: TRBV9

cdr3_nt: TGTGCCAGCAGCAAAGGCCCCGTGGGACTAGCGGGAGATACGCAGTATTTT
cdr3_aa: CASSKGPVGLAGDTQYF
clone_size: once
j_call: TRBJ2-3
d_call: TRBD2
v_call: TRBV7-2

cdr3_nt: TGTGCCAGTAGTATCTTTCTAGAGAACAATGAGCAGTTCTTC
cdr3_aa: CASSIFLENNEQFF
clone_size: once
j_call: TRBJ2-1
d_call: NA
v_call: TRBV19

cdr3_nt: TGTGCCAGCAGCTTCGGACAGGTAGAGACCCAGTACTTC
cdr3_aa: CASSFGQVETQYF
clone_size: once
j_call: TRBJ2-5
d_call: TRBD1
v_call: TRBV7-2

cdr3_nt: TGTGCCAGCTCGGGACAGGCGACAGGTGGCTACACCTTC
cdr3_aa: CASSGQATGGYTF
clone_size: NA
j_call: TRBJ1-2
d_call: TRBD1
v_call: TRBV6-6

cdr3_nt: TGTGCCAGCAGTAACCCGCAGATGAACACTGAAGCTTTCTTT
cdr3_aa: CASSNPQMNTEAFF
clone_size: few
j_call: TRBJ1-1
d_call: NA
v_call: TRBV28

cdr3_nt: TGTGCCAGTAGTCCTGAAAGGTACAGGGTAAATCAGCCCCAGCATTTT
cdr3_aa: CASSPERYRVNQPQHF
clone_size: few
j_call: TRBJ1-5
d_call: NA
v_call: TRBV19

cdr3_nt: TGTGCCAGCAGTAGACTCAGGGATGAAAAACTGTTTTTT
cdr3_aa: CASSRLRDEKLFF
clone_size: NA
j_call: TRBJ1-4
d_call: NA
v_call: TRBV6-5

cdr3_nt: TGTGCCAGCAGTGACTCCCGCAGGGGCTATAATTCACCCCTCCACTTT
cdr3_aa: CASSDSRRGYNSPLHF
clone_size: NA
j_call: TRBJ1-6
d_call: NA
v_call: TRBV6-4

cdr3_nt: TGCATCGCAGGAGATACGCAGTATTTT
cdr3_aa: CIAGDTQYF
clone_size: NA
j_call: TRBJ2-3
d_call: NA
v_call: TRBV20-1

cdr3_nt: TGTGCCTGGGCTGTTAACACCGGGGAGCTGTTTTTT
cdr3_aa: CAWAVNTGELFF
clone_size: NA
j_call: TRBJ2-2
d_call: NA
v_call: TRBV30

cdr3_nt: TGTGCCAGCAGTCAACAGGGAAGTGGCTACGAGCAGTACTTC
cdr3_aa: CASSQQGSGYEQYF
clone_size: NA
j_call: TRBJ2-7
d_call: NA
v_call: TRBV28

cdr3_nt: TGTGCCAGCAGCTTACTTGGTCGCGGGAGAGGCACAGATACGCAGTATTTT
cdr3_aa: CASSLLGRGRGTDTQYF
clone_size: NA
j_call: TRBJ2-3
d_call: TRBD2
v_call: TRBV11-2

cdr3_nt: TGCAGTGCTAGGTCAGGCCACGAGCAGTACTTC
cdr3_aa: CSARSGHEQYF
clone_size: NA
j_call: TRBJ2-7
d_call: NA
v_call: TRBV20-1

cdr3_nt: TGTGCCAGAAGCTTGGCCCGGCAGGGAGGGGGCTACACCTTC
cdr3_aa: CARSLARQGGGYTF
clone_size: NA
j_call: TRBJ1-2
d_call: NA
v_call: TRBV5-3

cdr3_nt: TGTGCCAGCAGCTTGGGCACTCACAATGAGCAGTTCTTC
cdr3_aa: CASSLGTHNEQFF
clone_size: NA
j_call: TRBJ2-1
d_call: NA
v_call: TRBV5-6

cdr3_nt: TGTGCCAGCAGAACCGGACTAGCGGGCGCTTTTTACAATGAGCAGTTCTTC
cdr3_aa: CASRTGLAGAFYNEQFF
clone_size: once
j_call: TRBJ2-1
d_call: TRBD2
v_call: TRBV5-8

cdr3_nt: TGTGCCAGCAGACCACGGTGGCTCCAGGAAGGCTACGAGCAGTACTTC
cdr3_aa: CASRPRWLQEGYEQYF
clone_size: NA
j_call: TRBJ2-7
d_call: NA
v_call: TRBV2

cdr3_nt: TGCGCCAGCAGCCAAGTCGGGAGCCGTACCGGGGAGCTGTTTTTT
cdr3_aa: CASSQVGSRTGELFF
clone_size: NA
j_call: TRBJ2-2
d_call: NA
v_call: TRBV4-1

cdr3_nt: TGCAGCGTTGGTTTAGGGAGGGGGACTGAAGCTTTCTTT
cdr3_aa: CSVGLGRGTEAFF
clone_size: NA
j_call: TRBJ1-1
d_call: NA
v_call: TRBV29-1

cdr3_nt: TGCGCCAGCAGCCCCCATAGCGGGAGGATCACAGATACGCAGTATTTT
cdr3_aa: CASSPHSGRITDTQYF
clone_size: once
j_call: TRBJ2-3
d_call: TRBD2
v_call: TRBV5-1

cdr3_nt: TGTGCCAGCAGTTACGAGGCGTGGTACAATGAGCAGTTCTTC
cdr3_aa: CASSYEAWYNEQFF
clone_size: NA
j_call: TRBJ2-1
d_call: NA
v_call: TRBV6-5

cdr3_nt: TGCGCCAGCAGCTTGGCGTGGGGGAGGCTTAGCTCCTACAATGAGCAGTTCTTC
cdr3_aa: CASSLAWGRLSSYNEQFF
clone_size: NA
j_call: TRBJ2-1
d_call: NA
v_call: TRBV5-1

cdr3_nt: TGTGCCAGCAGCGTAGCAGGGACTAGCGGTACCTACGAGCAGTACTTC
cdr3_aa: CASSVAGTSGTYEQYF
clone_size: NA
j_call: TRBJ2-7
d_call: TRBD2
v_call: TRBV9

cdr3_nt: TGTGCCAGCAGGAGCACTAGCGGCTCTTACAATGAGCAGTTCTTC
cdr3_aa: CASRSTSGSYNEQFF
clone_size: NA
j_call: TRBJ2-1
d_call: TRBD2
v_call: TRBV14

cdr3_nt: TGTGCCAGTAGTACCCTAGACAGGGTTCGGGATACGCAGTATTTT
cdr3_aa: CASSTLDRVRDTQYF
clone_size: NA
j_call: TRBJ2-3
d_call: TRBD1
v_call: TRBV19